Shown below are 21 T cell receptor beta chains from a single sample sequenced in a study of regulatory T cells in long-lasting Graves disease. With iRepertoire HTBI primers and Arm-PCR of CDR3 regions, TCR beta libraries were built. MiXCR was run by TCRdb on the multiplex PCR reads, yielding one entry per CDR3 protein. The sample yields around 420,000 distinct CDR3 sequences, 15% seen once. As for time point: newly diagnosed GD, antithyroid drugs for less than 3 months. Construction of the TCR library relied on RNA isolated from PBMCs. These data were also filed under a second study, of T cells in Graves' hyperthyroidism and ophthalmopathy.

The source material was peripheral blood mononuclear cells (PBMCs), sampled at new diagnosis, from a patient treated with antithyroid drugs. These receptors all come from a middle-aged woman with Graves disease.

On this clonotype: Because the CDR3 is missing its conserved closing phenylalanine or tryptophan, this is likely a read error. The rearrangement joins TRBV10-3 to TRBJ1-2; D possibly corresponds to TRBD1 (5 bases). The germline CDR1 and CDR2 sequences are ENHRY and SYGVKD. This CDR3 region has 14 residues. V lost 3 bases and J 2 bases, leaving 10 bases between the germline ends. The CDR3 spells CAISDGRENYGYTS. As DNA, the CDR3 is TGTGCCATCAGTGATGGCAGGGAAAACTATGGCTACACCTCC.

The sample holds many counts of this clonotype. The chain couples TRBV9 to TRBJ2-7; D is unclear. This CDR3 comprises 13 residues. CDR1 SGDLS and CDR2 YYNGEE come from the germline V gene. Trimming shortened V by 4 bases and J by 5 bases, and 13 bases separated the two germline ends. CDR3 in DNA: TGTGCCAGCAGCTTCTCAGAGGCCCACGAGCAGTACTTC. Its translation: CASSFSEAHEQYF.

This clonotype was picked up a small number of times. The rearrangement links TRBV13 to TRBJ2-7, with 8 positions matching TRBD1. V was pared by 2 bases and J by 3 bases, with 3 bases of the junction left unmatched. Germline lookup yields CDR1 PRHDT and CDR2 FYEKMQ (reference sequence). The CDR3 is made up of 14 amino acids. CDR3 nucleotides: TGTGCCAGCAGCTTACGGGGACAGGTCTACGAGCAGTACTTC. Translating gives CASSLRGQVYEQYF. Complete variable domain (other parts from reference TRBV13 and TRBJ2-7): AAGVIQSPRHLIKEKRETATLKCYPIPRHDTVYWYQQGPGQDPQFLISFYEKMQSDKGSIPDRFSAQQFSDYHSELNMSSLELGDSALYFCASSLRGQVYEQYFGPGTRLTVT.

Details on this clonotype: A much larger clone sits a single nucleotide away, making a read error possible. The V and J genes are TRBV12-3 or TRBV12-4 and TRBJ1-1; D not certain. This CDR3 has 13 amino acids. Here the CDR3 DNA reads TGTGCCGGCAGTTCCTTATTGAACACTGAAGCTTTCTTT. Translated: CAGSSLLNTEAFF.

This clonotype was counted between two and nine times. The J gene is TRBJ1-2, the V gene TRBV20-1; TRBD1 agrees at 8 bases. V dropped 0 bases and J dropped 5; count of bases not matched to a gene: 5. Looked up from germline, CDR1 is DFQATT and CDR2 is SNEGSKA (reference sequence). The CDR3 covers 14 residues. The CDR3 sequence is CSARDHNRGYGYTF. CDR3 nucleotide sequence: TGCAGTGCTAGAGATCATAACAGGGGGTATGGCTACACCTTC.

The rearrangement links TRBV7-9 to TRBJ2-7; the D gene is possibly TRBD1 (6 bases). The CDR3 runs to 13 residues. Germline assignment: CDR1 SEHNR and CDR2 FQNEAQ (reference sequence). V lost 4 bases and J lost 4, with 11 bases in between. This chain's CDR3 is CASSSTQGYEQYF. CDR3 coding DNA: TGTGCCAGCAGCTCCACACAGGGTTACGAGCAGTACTTC.

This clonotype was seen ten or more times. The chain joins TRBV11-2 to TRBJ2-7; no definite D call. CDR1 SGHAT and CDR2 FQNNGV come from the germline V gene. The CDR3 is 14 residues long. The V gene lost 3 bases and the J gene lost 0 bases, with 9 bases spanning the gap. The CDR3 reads CASSFQGGSYEQYF. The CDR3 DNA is TGTGCCAGCAGCTTCCAAGGCGGCTCCTACGAGCAGTACTTC.

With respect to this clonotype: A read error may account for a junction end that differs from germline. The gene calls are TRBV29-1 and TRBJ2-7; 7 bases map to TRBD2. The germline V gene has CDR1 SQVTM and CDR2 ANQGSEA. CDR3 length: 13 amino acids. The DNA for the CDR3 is TGCAGTGTTGAGCCTAGCGGAGACTACGAGCAGTACTTC. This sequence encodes CSVEPSGDYEQYF.

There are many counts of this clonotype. CDR3 region: CASSRLAGPTGELFF. The DNA of the CDR3 is TGTGCCAGCAGTAGACTAGCGGGACCCACCGGGGAGCTGTTTTTT. The V call is TRBV11-3, the J call TRBJ2-2; TRBD2 matches 11 bases. V gave up 6 bases and J gave up 4 bases; unmatched junction bases: 4. The CDR3 extends over 15 amino acids. CDR1 SGHNT and CDR2 YENEEA come from the germline V gene. The full variable domain, with the rest looked up from reference TRBV11-3 and TRBJ2-2, is EAGVVQSPRYKIIEKKQPVAFWCNPISGHNTLYWYLQNLGQGPELLIRYENEEAVDDSQLPKDRFSAERLKGVDSTLKIQPAELGDSAVYLCASSRLAGPTGELFFGEGSRLTVL.

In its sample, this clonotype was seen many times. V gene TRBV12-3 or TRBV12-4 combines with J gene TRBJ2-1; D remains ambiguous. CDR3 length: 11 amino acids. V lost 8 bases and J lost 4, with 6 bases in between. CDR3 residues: CASGTYNEQFF. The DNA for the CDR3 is TGTGCCAGCGGAACATACAATGAGCAGTTCTTC.

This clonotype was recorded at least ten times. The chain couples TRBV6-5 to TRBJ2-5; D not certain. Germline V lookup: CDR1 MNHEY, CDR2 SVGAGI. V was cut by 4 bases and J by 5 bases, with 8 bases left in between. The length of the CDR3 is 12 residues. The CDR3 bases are TGTGCCAGCAGTTTCAACCCTGAGACCCAGTACTTC. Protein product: CASSFNPETQYF.

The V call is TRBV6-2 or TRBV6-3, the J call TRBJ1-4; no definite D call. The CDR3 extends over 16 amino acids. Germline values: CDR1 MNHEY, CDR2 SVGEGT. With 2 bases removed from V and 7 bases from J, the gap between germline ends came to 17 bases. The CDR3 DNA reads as TGTGCCAGCAGTTACCAAAGTTCCCGCCGGGGTGAAAAACTGTTTTTT. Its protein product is CASSYQSSRRGEKLFF.

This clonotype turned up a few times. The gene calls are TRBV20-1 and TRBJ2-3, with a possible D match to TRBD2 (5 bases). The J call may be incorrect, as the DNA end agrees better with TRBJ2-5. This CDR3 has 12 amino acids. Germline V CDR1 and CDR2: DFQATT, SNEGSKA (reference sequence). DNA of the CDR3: TGCAGTGCTAGAGCCGTCCTGGAGGCCCAGTACTTC. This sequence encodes CSARAVLEAQYF.

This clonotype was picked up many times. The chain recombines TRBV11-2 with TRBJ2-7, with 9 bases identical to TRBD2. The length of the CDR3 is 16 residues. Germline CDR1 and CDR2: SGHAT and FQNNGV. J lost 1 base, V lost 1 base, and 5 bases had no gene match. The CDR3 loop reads CASSLGPSGTSYEQYF. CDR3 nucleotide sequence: TGTGCCAGCAGCTTAGGTCCTAGCGGGACGTCCTACGAGCAGTACTTC.

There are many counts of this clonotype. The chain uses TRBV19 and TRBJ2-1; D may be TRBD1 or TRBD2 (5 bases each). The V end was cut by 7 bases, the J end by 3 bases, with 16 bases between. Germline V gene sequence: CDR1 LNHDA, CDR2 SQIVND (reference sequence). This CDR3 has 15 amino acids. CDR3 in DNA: TGTGCCAGTAAGTCGGGGCTAGCTTTCTACAATGAGCAGTTCTTC. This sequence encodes CASKSGLAFYNEQFF.

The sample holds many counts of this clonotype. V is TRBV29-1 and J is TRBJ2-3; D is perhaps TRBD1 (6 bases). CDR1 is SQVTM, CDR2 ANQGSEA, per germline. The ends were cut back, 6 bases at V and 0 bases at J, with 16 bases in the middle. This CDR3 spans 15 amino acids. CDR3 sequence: CSVRTDTSSTDTQYF. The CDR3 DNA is TGCAGCGTAAGGACAGATACCTCTAGCACAGATACGCAGTATTTT.

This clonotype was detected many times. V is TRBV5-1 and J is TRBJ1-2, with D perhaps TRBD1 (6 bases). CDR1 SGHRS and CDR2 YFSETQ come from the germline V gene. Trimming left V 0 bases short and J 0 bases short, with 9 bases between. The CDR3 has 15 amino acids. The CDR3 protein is CASSLGGPTNYGYTF. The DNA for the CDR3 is TGCGCCAGCAGCTTGGGGGGGCCCACTAACTATGGCTACACCTTC.

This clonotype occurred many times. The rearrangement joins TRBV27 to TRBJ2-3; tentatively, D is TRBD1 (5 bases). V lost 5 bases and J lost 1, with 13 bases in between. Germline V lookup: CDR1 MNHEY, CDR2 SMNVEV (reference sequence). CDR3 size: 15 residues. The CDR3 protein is CASSPLGQGTDTQYF. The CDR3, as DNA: TGTGCCAGCAGTCCCCTCGGACAAGGCACAGATACGCAGTATTTT.

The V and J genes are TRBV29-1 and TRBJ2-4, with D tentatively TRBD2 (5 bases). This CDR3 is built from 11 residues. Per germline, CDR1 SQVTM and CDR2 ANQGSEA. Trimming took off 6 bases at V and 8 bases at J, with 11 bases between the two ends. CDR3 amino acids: CSVARGDIQYF. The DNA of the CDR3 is TGCAGCGTGGCCCGGGGAGACATTCAGTACTTC.

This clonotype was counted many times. In DNA form, the CDR3 reads TGTGCCAGCAGCCTGAGCCCGACAGTAAACTCCTACAATGAGCAGTTCTTC. This sequence encodes CASSLSPTVNSYNEQFF. The chain combines TRBV5-5 with TRBJ2-1; D is perhaps TRBD1 (5 bases). Germline loops: CDR1 SGHKS, CDR2 YYEKEE (reference sequence). There are 17 residues in the CDR3. The V end lost 4 bases, the J end lost 0 bases, and 17 bases lay between the germline ends.

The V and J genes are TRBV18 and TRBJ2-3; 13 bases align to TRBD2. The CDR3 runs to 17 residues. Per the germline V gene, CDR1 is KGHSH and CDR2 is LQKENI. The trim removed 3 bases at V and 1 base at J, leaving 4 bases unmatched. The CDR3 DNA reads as TGTGCCAGCTCACCGGGCGGACTAGCGGGGGGCACAGATACGCAGTATTTT. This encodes CASSPGGLAGGTDTQYF. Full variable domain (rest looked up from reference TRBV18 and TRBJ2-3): NAGVMQNPRHLVRRRGQEARLRCSPMKGHSHVYWYRQLPEEGLKFMVYLQKENIIDESGMPKERFSAEFPKEGPSILRIQQVVRGDSAAYFCASSPGGLAGGTDTQYFGPGTRLTVL.